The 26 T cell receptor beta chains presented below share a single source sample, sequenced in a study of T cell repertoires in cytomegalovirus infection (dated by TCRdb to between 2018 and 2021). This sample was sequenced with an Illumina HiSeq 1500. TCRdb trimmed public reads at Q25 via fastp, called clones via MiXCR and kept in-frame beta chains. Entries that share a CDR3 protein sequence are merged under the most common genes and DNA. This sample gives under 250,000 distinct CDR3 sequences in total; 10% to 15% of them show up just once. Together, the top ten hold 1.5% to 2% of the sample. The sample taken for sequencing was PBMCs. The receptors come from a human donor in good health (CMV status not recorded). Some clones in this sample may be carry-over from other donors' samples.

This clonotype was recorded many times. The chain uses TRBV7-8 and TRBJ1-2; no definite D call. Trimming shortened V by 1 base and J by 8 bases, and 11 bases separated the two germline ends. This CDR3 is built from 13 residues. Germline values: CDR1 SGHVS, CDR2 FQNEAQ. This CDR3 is CASSLGRGAGYTF. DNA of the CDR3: TGTGCCAGCAGCTTAGGTCGGGGAGCCGGCTACACCTTC. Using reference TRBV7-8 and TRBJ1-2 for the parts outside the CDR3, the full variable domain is GAGVSQSPRYKVAKRGQDVALRCDPISGHVSLFWYQQALGQGPEFLTYFQNEAQLDKSGLPSDRFFAERPEGSVSTLKIQRTQQEDSAVYLCASSLGRGAGYTFGSGTRLTVV.

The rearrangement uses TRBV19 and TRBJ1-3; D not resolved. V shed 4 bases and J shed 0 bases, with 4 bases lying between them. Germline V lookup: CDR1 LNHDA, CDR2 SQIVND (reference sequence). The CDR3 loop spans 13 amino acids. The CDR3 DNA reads TGTGCCAGTAGTAGCATCTCTGGAAACACCATATATTTT. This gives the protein CASSSISGNTIYF.

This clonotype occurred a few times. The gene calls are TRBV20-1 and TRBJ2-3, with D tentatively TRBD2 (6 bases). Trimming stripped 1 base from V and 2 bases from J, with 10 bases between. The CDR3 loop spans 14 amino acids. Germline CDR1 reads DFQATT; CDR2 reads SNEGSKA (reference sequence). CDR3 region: CSARVGLHTDTQYF. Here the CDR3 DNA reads TGCAGTGCTAGAGTAGGACTACACACAGATACGCAGTATTTT.

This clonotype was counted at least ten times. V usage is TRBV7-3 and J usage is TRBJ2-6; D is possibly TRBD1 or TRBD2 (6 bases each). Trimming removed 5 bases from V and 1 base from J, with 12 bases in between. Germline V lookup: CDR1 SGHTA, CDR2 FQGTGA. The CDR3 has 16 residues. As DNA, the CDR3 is TGTGCCAGCAGCGCGGGACACCTATCTGGGGCCAACGTCCTGACTTTC. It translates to CASSAGHLSGANVLTF.

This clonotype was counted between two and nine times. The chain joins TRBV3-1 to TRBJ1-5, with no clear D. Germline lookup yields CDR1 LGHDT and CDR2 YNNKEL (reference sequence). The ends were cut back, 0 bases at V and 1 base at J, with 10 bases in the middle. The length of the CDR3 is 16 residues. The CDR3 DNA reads TGTGCCAGCAGCCAAGATTCCCCCGGGAGCAATCAGCCCCAGCATTTT. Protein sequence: CASSQDSPGSNQPQHF.

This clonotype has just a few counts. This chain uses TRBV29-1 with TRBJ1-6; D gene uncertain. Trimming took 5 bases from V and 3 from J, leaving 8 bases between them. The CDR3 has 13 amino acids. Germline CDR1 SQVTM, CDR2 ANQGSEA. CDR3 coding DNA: TGCAGCGTTCAGTTTAGCTATAATTCACCCCTCCACTTT. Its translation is CSVQFSYNSPLHF. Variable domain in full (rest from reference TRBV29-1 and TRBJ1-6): SAVISQKPSRDICQRGTSLTIQCQVDSQVTMMFWYRQQPGQSLTLIATANQGSEATYESGFVIDKFPISRPNLTFSTLTVSNMSPEDSSIYLCSVQFSYNSPLHFGNGTRLTVT.

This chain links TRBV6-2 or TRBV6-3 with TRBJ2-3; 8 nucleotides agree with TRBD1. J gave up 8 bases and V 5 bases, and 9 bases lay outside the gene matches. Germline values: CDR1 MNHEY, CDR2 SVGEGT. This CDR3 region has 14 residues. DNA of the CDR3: TGTGCCAGCAGTCTCCCGACAGGGGACGGTACGCAGTATTTT. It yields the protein CASSLPTGDGTQYF.

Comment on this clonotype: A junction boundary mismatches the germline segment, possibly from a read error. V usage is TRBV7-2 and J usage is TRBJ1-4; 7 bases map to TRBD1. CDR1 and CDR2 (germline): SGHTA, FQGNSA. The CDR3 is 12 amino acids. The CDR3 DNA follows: TGTGCCAGCAGCTCAAAACAGGGGTATTATGTTTTT. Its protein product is CASSSKQGYYVF.

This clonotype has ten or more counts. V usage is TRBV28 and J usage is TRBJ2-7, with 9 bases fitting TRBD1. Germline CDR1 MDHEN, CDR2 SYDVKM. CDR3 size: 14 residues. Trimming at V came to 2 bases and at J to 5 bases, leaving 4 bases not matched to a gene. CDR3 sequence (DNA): TGTGCCAGCAGTTTACCGGGACAGGGACACGAGCAGTACTTC. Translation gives CASSLPGQGHEQYF.

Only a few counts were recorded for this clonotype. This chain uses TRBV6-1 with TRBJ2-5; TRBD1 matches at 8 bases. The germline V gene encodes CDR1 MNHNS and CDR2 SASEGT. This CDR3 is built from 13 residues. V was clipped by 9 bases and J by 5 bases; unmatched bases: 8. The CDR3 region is CARRTGKRETQYF. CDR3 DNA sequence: TGTGCCAGACGGACAGGGAAAAGGGAGACCCAGTACTTC.

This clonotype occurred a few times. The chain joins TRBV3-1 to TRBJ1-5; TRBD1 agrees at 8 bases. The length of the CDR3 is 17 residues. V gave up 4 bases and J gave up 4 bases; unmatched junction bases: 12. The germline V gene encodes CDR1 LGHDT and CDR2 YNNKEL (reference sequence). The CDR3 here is CASSPQSGTGFNQPQHF. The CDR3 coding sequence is TGTGCCAGCAGCCCACAATCCGGGACAGGTTTTAATCAGCCCCAGCATTTT.

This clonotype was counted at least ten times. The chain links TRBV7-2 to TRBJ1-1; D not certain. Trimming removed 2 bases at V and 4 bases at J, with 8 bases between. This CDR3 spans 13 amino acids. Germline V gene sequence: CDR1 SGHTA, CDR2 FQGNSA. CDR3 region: CASSLYLGTEAFF. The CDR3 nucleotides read TGTGCCAGCAGCTTATACCTGGGCACTGAAGCTTTCTTT.

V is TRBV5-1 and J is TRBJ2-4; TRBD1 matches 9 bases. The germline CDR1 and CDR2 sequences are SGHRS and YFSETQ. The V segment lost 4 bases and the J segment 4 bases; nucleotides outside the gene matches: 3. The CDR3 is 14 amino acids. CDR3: CASSPGTGKNIQYF. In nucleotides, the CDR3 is TGCGCCAGCAGCCCGGGGACAGGGAAAAACATTCAGTACTTC.

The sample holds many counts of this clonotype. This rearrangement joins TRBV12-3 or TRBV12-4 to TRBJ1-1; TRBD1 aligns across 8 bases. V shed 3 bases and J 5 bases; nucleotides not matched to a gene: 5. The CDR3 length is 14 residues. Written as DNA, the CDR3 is TGTGCCAGCAGTTTCGTGGACAGGGATACTGAAGCTTTCTTT. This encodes CASSFVDRDTEAFF.

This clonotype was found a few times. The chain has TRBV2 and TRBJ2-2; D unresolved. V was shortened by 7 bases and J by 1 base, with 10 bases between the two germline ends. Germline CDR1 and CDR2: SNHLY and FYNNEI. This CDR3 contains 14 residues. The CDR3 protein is CASKSLLNTGELFF. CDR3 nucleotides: TGTGCCAGCAAATCTCTCCTGAACACCGGGGAGCTGTTTTTT.

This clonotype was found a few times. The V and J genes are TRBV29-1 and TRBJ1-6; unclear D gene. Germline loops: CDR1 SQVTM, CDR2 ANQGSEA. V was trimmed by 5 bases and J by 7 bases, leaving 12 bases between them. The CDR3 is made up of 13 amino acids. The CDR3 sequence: CSVKPDPNSPLHF. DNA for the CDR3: TGCAGCGTTAAGCCGGATCCCAATTCACCCCTCCACTTT.

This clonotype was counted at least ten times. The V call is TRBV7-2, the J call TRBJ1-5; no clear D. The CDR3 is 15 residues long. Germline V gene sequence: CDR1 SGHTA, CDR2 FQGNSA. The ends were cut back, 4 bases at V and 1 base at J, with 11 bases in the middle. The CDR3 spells CASSSALASNQPQHF. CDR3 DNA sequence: TGTGCCAGCAGCTCGGCCCTAGCCAGCAATCAGCCCCAGCATTTT.

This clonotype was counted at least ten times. The CDR3 region is CASSGGSSYNSPLHF. The CDR3 DNA sequence: TGTGCCAGCAGTGGGGGGAGCTCCTATAATTCACCCCTCCACTTT. The genes are TRBV28 and TRBJ1-6, with D possibly being TRBD1 (5 bases). This CDR3 region has 15 residues. The V end was cut by 5 bases, the J end by 0 bases, with 8 bases between. The germline V gene has CDR1 MDHEN and CDR2 SYDVKM.

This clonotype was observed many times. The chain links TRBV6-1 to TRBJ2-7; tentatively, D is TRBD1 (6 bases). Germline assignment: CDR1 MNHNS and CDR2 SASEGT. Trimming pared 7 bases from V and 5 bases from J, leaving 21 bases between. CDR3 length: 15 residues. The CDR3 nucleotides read TGTGCCAGCAACCCTTCGACAGGCTCCAGGGACGAGCAGTACTTC. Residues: CASNPSTGSRDEQYF.

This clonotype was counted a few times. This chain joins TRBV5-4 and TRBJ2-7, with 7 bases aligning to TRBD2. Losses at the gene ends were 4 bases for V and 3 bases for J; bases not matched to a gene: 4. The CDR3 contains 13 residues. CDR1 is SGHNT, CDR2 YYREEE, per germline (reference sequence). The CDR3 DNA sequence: TGTGCCAGCAGCCTTGGGACTATCTACGAGCAGTACTTC. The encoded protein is CASSLGTIYEQYF.

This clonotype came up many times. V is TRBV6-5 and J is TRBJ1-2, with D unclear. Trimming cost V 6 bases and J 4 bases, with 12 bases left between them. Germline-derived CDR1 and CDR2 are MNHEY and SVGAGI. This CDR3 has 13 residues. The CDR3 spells CASRPGRSYGYTF. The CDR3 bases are TGTGCCAGCAGACCCGGACGGAGCTATGGCTACACCTTC.

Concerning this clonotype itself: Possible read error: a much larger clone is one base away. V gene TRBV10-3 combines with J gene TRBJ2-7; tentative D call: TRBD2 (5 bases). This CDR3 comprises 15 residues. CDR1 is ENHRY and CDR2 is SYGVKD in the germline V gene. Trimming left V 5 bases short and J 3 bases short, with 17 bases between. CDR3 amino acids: CAISSGVRAGYEQYF. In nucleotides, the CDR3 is TGTGCCATCAGTTCCGGCGTACGGGCGGGCTACGAGCAGTACTTC.

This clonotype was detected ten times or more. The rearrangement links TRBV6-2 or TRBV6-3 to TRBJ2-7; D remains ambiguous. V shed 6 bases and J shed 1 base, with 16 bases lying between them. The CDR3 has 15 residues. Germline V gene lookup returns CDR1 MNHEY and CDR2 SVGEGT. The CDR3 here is CASSQSGPTSYEQYF. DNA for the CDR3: TGTGCCAGCAGCCAATCCGGGCCAACATCCTACGAGCAGTACTTC.

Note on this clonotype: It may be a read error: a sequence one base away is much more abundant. The CDR3 nucleotides are TGTGCCAGCAGTTGCTCTTCCCCGACGAGTATGCAGTACTTC. Amino acid sequence: CASSCSSPTSMQYF. The V gene is TRBV6-2 or TRBV6-3, the J gene TRBJ2-7; D is unclear. CDR3 length: 14 amino acids. Trimming took off 4 bases at V and 9 bases at J, with 19 bases between the two ends. Germline V gives CDR1 MNHEY, CDR2 SVGEGT.

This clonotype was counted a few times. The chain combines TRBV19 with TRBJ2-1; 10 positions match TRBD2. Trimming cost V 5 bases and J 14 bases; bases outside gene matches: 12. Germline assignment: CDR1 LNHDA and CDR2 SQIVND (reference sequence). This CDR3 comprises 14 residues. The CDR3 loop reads CASSSERGGQVKFF. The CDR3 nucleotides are TGTGCCAGTAGTTCAGAGCGGGGGGGGCAGGTGAAGTTCTTC.

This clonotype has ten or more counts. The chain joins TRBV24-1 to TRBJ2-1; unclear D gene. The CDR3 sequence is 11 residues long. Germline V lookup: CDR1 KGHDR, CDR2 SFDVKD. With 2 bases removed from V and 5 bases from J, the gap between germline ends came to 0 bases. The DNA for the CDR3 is TGTGCCACCAGTGATTACAATGAGCAGTTCTTC. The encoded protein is CATSDYNEQFF.